Below, 24 T cell receptor beta chains from the same sample are listed, as sequenced in a study of blood T cell repertoires in COVID-19. Some clones are missing from TCRdb's copy, which holds only in-frame ones; the method was immunoSEQ multiplex PCR. Among about 200,000 clones listed, approximately 86% were seen once. Sequences were obtained from PBMCs or T cells enriched from blood (not recorded which). The receptors derive from a woman in her thirties or forties with acute COVID-19.

This chain links TRBV2 with TRBJ2-7, with 11 bases fitting TRBD1. J lost 0 bases, V lost 6 bases, and 1 base had no gene match. Germline CDR1 and CDR2: SNHLY and FYNNEI. This CDR3 has 14 amino acids. DNA of the CDR3: TGTGCCAGCAGGGGACAGGGGGTCTCCTACGAGCAGTACTTC. Protein sequence: CASRGQGVSYEQYF.

This clone was counted a few times. The rearrangement links TRBV2 to TRBJ2-1, with 7 bases that match TRBD1. V dropped 6 bases and J dropped 5; count of bases not matched to a gene: 10. This CDR3 contains 15 residues. Germline loops: CDR1 SNHLY, CDR2 FYNNEI. CDR3 protein: CASRYDRAKNNEQFF. The CDR3 bases are TGTGCCAGCAGATACGACAGGGCGAAGAACAATGAGCAGTTCTTC.

This clone was seen only once. This rearrangement joins TRBV4-1 to TRBJ2-1; D is possibly TRBD2 (5 bases). CDR1 and CDR2 from the germline V gene are MGHRA and YSYEKL. Trimming pared 4 bases from V and 2 bases from J, leaving 12 bases between. The CDR3 loop spans 15 amino acids. The CDR3 DNA reads TGCGCCAGCAGCCCCCGGACTGAGACCTACAATGAGCAGTTCTTC. Translation gives CASSPRTETYNEQFF.

The rearrangement links TRBV28 to TRBJ1-5; no reliable D call. Germline CDR1 reads MDHEN; CDR2 reads SYDVKM. CDR3 size: 15 residues. V lost 0 bases and J 4 bases, leaving 10 bases between the germline ends. The CDR3 coding sequence is TGTGCCAGCAGTTTATGGTACACGCGGAATCAGCCCCAGCATTTT. This encodes CASSLWYTRNQPQHF.

This clone has only a few counts. The chain employs TRBV19 and TRBJ1-1; D ambiguous. Trimming took 8 bases from V and 4 from J, leaving 17 bases between them. The CDR3 is 14 amino acids. The germline gives CDR1 LNHDA, CDR2 SQIVND (reference sequence). This CDR3 is CASSWPARGTEAFF. In DNA, the CDR3 is TGTGCCAGTTCGTGGCCCGCTCGGGGCACTGAAGCTTTCTTT.

The chain couples TRBV6-5 to TRBJ2-7; no reliable D call. CDR1 and CDR2 from the germline V gene are MNHEY and SVGAGI. The V and J ends lost 4 bases and 7 bases respectively, with 17 bases between them. The length of the CDR3 is 14 residues. CDR3 residues: CASSSPITATEQYF. CDR3 sequence (DNA): TGTGCCAGCAGTTCACCAATAACAGCTACTGAGCAGTACTTC.

V and J are TRBV9 and TRBJ2-1, with 13 bases fitting TRBD2. The junction had 12 bases not matched to a gene; V was cut back by 0 bases and J by 12 bases. The length of the CDR3 is 17 residues. CDR1 SGDLS and CDR2 YYNGEE come from the germline V gene. CDR3 amino acids: CASSVAGLAGVRYAQFF. The CDR3 nucleotides are TGTGCCAGCAGCGTAGCCGGACTAGCGGGAGTCCGGTATGCGCAGTTCTTC.

The chain has TRBV28 and TRBJ1-1, with D maybe TRBD1 (6 bases). V dropped 7 bases and J dropped 5 bases, with 20 bases sitting between them. The CDR3 has 15 residues. Looked up from germline, CDR1 is MDHEN and CDR2 is SYDVKM. The CDR3 spells CASTLDRPFRTEAFF. The CDR3 DNA follows: TGTGCCAGCACCCTAGACAGGCCCTTTAGGACTGAAGCTTTCTTT.

The chain employs TRBV7-9 and TRBJ2-1, with 13 bases matching TRBD2. The CDR3 runs to 16 residues. Germline V gene lookup returns CDR1 SEHNR and CDR2 FQNEAQ (reference sequence). The V segment lost 2 bases and the J segment 8 bases; nucleotides outside the gene matches: 6. This CDR3 is CASSLIGLAGADEQFF. CDR3 bases: TGTGCCAGCAGCTTAATCGGACTAGCGGGAGCAGATGAGCAGTTCTTC. The full variable domain, completed using reference TRBV7-9 and TRBJ2-1, is DTGVSQNPRHKITKRGQNVTFRCDPISEHNRLYWYRQTLGQGPEFLTYFQNEAQLEKSRLLSDRFSAERPKGSFSTLEIQRTEQGDSAMYLCASSLIGLAGADEQFFGPGTRLTVL.

The chain links TRBV5-1 to TRBJ2-7; 13 nucleotides match TRBD2. V gave up 3 bases and J gave up 3 bases; unmatched junction bases: 9. The length of the CDR3 is 17 residues. CDR1 and CDR2 (germline): SGHRS, YFSETQ. The CDR3, as DNA: TGCGCCAGCAGCTCGGGACTAGCGGGACTGAAGGGCTACGAGCAGTACTTC. Its protein is CASSSGLAGLKGYEQYF.

V and J are TRBV3-1 (or the pseudogene TRBV3-2) and TRBJ2-1, with D possibly matching TRBD2 (6 bases). The CDR3 contains 15 residues. From germline, CDR1 is LGHDT and CDR2 YNNKEL (reference sequence). The ends were cut back, 0 bases at V and 0 bases at J, with 6 bases in the middle. The CDR3 nucleotides are TGTGCCAGCAGCCAAGAACTAGCCTCCTACAATGAGCAGTTCTTC. Translated, it gives CASSQELASYNEQFF.

The chain is built from TRBV28 and TRBJ2-3, with D maybe TRBD2 (6 bases). The V end lost 7 bases, the J end lost 5 bases, and 22 bases lay between the germline ends. Germline CDR1 and CDR2: MDHEN and SYDVKM. This CDR3 is 16 amino acids long. CDR3 DNA: TGTGCCAGCAAACCTGGGACTGTAGTTGGTAGAGATACGCAGTATTTT. Residues: CASKPGTVVGRDTQYF. The full variable domain, in which reference TRBV28 and TRBJ2-3 provide the parts outside the CDR3, is DVKVTQSSRYLVKRTGEKVFLECVQDMDHENMFWYRQDPGLGLRLIYFSYDVKMKEKGDIPEGYSVSREKKERFSLILESASTNQTSMYLCASKPGTVVGRDTQYFGPGTRLTVL.

This clone occurred a few times. The chain joins TRBV2 to TRBJ2-7, with D perhaps matching TRBD1 (8 bases). CDR3 length: 17 residues. Per germline, CDR1 SNHLY and CDR2 FYNNEI. V was clipped by 3 bases and J by 2 bases, with 20 bases between them. The CDR3 loop is CASSDNTGGVQPYEQYF. The CDR3 bases are TGTGCCAGCAGTGACAATACAGGGGGGGTTCAGCCCTACGAGCAGTACTTC. Variable domain in full (rest from reference TRBV2 and TRBJ2-7): EPEVTQTPSHQVTQMGQEVILRCVPISNHLYFYWYRQILGQKVEFLVSFYNNEISEKSEIFDDQFSVERPDGSNFTLKIRSTKLEDSAMYFCASSDNTGGVQPYEQYFGPGTRLTVT.

A single count supports this clone. The gene calls are TRBV24-1 and TRBJ1-2; 7 nucleotides line up with TRBD1. This CDR3 has 17 residues. The ends lost 2 bases at V and 0 bases at J; junction bases unmatched: 8. CDR1 KGHDR and CDR2 SFDVKD come from the germline V gene. CDR3 nucleotide sequence: TGTGCCACCAGTGATTCACAACCACAGGGGTCTAACTATGGCTACACCTTC. Protein product: CATSDSQPQGSNYGYTF.

This chain uses TRBV7-8 with TRBJ2-1, with 13 nucleotides matching TRBD2. After removal of 3 bases from V and 7 bases from J, the junction contained 6 bases not matched to a gene. Germline V CDR1 and CDR2: SGHVS, FQNEAQ. The CDR3 has 16 residues. The CDR3 nucleotides are TGTGCCAGCAGCTTCAAACTAGCGGGAGGGAATAATGAGCAGTTCTTC. It yields the protein CASSFKLAGGNNEQFF.

The rearrangement joins TRBV2 to TRBJ2-3, with TRBD2 matching over 13 bases. V shed 8 bases and J 3 bases; nucleotides not matched to a gene: 14. The CDR3 contains 18 residues. The germline CDR1 and CDR2 sequences are SNHLY and FYNNEI. The CDR3 loop reads CASSGGGLAGDRTDTQYF. CDR3 coding DNA: TGTGCCAGCTCCGGAGGAGGACTAGCGGGAGATAGAACAGATACGCAGTATTTT.

The chain recombines TRBV19 with TRBJ2-1; TRBD2 aligns across 9 bases. Germline V gene data show CDR1 as LNHDA and CDR2 as SQIVND (reference sequence). CDR3 size: 15 residues. V shed 6 bases and J 0 bases; nucleotides not matched to a gene: 3. The CDR3 loop reads CASSFSGGSYNEQFF. The CDR3 nucleotides read TGTGCCAGTAGCTTTAGCGGGGGCTCCTACAATGAGCAGTTCTTC.

This clone was seen only once. The chain joins TRBV7-3 to TRBJ2-1, with TRBD2 matching 7 bases. Per the germline V gene, CDR1 is SGHTA and CDR2 is FQGTGA. V lost 0 bases to trimming and J lost 5 bases; unmatched junction nucleotides: 4. The CDR3 is 15 residues long. CDR3 protein: CASSLTSGVNNEQFF. As DNA, the CDR3 is TGTGCCAGCAGCTTAACCAGCGGGGTCAACAATGAGCAGTTCTTC.

Only a few counts were recorded for this clone. This chain joins TRBV28 and TRBJ2-1; 8 bases are shared with TRBD1. Germline V lookup: CDR1 MDHEN, CDR2 SYDVKM. J lost 7 bases, V lost 7 bases, and 6 bases had no gene match. This CDR3 is 13 amino acids long. This chain's CDR3 is CASKDRVNNEQFF. CDR3 bases: TGTGCCAGCAAGGACAGGGTCAATAATGAGCAGTTCTTC.

The V call is TRBV11-2, the J call TRBJ1-1; 8 bases align to TRBD1. The CDR3 runs to 19 residues. Looked up from germline, CDR1 is SGHAT and CDR2 is FQNNGV. V shed 1 base and J 4 bases; nucleotides not matched to a gene: 17. The CDR3 region has the DNA TGTGCCAGCAGCTTAGGTTCATGGGACGAACAGGGGGATATCACTGAAGCTTTCTTT. It yields the protein CASSLGSWDEQGDITEAFF.

This clone was observed once. The V call is TRBV18, the J call TRBJ2-1; 13 nucleotides line up with TRBD2. The germline V gene has CDR1 KGHSH and CDR2 LQKENI. The CDR3 has 14 amino acids. After removal of 4 bases from V and 8 bases from J, the junction contained 2 bases not matched to a gene. The CDR3 DNA reads as TGTGCCAGCTCACTGGGGACTAGCGGGGATGAGCAGTTCTTC. This translates into CASSLGTSGDEQFF.

The rearrangement links TRBV7-3 to TRBJ2-6; 8 bases agree with TRBD1. Germline CDR1 is SGHTA and CDR2 is FQGTGA. Germline trimming cut 2 bases from V and 2 bases from J; bases unmatched to any gene: 5. The CDR3 extends over 17 amino acids. The DNA for the CDR3 is TGTGCCAGCAGCTTATCCGGCAGGGGGCCTGGGGCCAACGTCCTGACTTTC. Protein product: CASSLSGRGPGANVLTF.

The genes are TRBV7-8 and TRBJ1-6, with D possibly being TRBD1 (6 bases). This CDR3 comprises 16 residues. Germline V lookup: CDR1 SGHVS, CDR2 FQNEAQ. Trimming removed 0 bases at V and 6 bases at J, with 12 bases between. The CDR3 loop reads CASSLAPGAINSPLHF. As DNA, the CDR3 is TGTGCCAGCAGCTTAGCGCCAGGGGCGATTAATTCACCCCTCCACTTT.

This chain links TRBV11-2 with TRBJ2-5; tentative D call: TRBD2 (6 bases). The germline gives CDR1 SGHAT, CDR2 FQNNGV. V was trimmed by 3 bases and J by 1 base, leaving 9 bases between them. The CDR3 runs 14 residues. CDR3 DNA sequence: TGTGCCAGCAGCTTGGCGGGGCCCCAAGAGACCCAGTACTTC. It translates to CASSLAGPQETQYF.